This entry lists 22 T cell receptor beta chains sequenced from one sample in a study of immune heterogeneity within non-small cell lung tumors. For each sample, template was 450 to 750 ng of bulk tumor genomic DNA. Every primary tumor yielded several biopsies, spaced far apart, that were taken during surgery. Patients underwent curative surgery for non-small cell lung cancer (untreated and newly diagnosed). It was a multiplex PCR that amplified TCR beta CDR3, with 32 V and 13 J primers. A single record per CDR3 protein comes from TCRdb applying MiXCR to the multiplex PCR reads. This sample has tens of thousands of distinct CDR3 sequences, with under 35% found just once. The sequenced sample was lung tumor tissue. Receptors originate from a man aged 40-55 years with non-small cell lung cancer.

Only a few counts were recorded for this clonotype. This sequence joins TRBV5-4 and TRBJ1-1, with 12 bases lining up with TRBD1. The V gene's germline CDR1 is SGHNT and CDR2 YYREEE (reference sequence). V shed 4 bases, J shed 5 bases, and the junction held 9 bases outside the gene matches. The CDR3 runs 16 residues. For the CDR3, the DNA is TGTGCCAGCAGCCCACCGGGACAGGGGGCTTCTACTGAAGCTTTCTTT. It yields the protein CASSPPGQGASTEAFF.

The genes are TRBV4-1 and TRBJ2-7; D is possibly TRBD2 (5 bases). V lost 3 bases and J 5 bases, leaving 5 bases between the germline ends. This CDR3 spans 11 amino acids. Germline-derived CDR1 and CDR2 are MGHRA and YSYEKL. In DNA, the CDR3 is TGCGCCAGCAGCCACGGGGACGAGCAGTACTTC. As protein: CASSHGDEQYF.

This chain links TRBV5-1 with TRBJ2-3; a weak D match, TRBD2 (6 bases). The CDR3 runs 16 residues. Between the trimmed V and J ends, which lost 2 bases and 4 bases, there was a span of 17 bases. The germline gives CDR1 SGHRS, CDR2 YFSETQ. Here the CDR3 reads CASSLLLAELADTQYF. CDR3 in DNA: TGCGCCAGCAGCTTATTACTAGCCGAGCTCGCAGATACGCAGTATTTT. Full variable domain (outside the CDR3, taken from reference TRBV5-1 and TRBJ2-3): KAGVTQTPRYLIKTRGQQVTLSCSPISGHRSVSWYQQTPGQGLQFLFEYFSETQRNKGNFPGRFSGRQFSNSRSEMNVSTLELGDSALYLCASSLLLAELADTQYFGPGTRLTVL.

As concerns this clonotype: A read error may explain this, as a much larger clone is one base away. The V call is TRBV7-2, the J call TRBJ1-2; no definite D call. Looked up from germline, CDR1 is SGHTA and CDR2 is FQGNSA. The CDR3 consists of 13 residues. The CDR3 region has the DNA TGTGCCAGCATCTTAGTGGGGAACTATGGCTACACCTTC. Protein sequence: CASILVGNYGYTF.

Of note for this clonotype: A much bigger clone sits one base away, suggesting this may be a read error. This rearrangement joins TRBV6-1 to TRBJ1-1; 9 nucleotides agree with TRBD1. Looked up from germline, CDR1 is MNHNS and CDR2 is SASEGT. This CDR3 contains 13 residues. The J segment lost 6 bases and the V segment lost 6 bases, leaving 5 bases of the junction unmatched. CDR3 region: CASRGQGNSEAFF. CDR3 coding DNA: TGTGCCAGCAGGGGACAGGGCAACTCTGAAGCTTTCTTT.

Points on this clonotype: One base away lies a much larger clone, so this may be a sequencing read error. The J gene is TRBJ2-7, the V gene TRBV2, with 10 bases that match TRBD2. With 7 bases clipped from V and 1 base from J, the junction kept 4 bases outside the gene matches. Germline CDR1 reads SNHLY; CDR2 reads FYNNEI. This CDR3 is built from 14 residues. This chain's CDR3 is CASTAGGVSYEQYF. In DNA, the CDR3 is TGTGCCAGCACAGCGGGGGGGGTTTCCTACGAGCAGTACTTC. Based on the CDR3 plus reference TRBV2 and TRBJ2-7, the full variable domain is EPEVTQTPSHQVTQMGQEVILRCVPISNHLYFYWYRQILGQKVEFLVSFYNNEISEKSEIFDDQFSVERPDGSNFTLKIRSTKLEDSAMYFCASTAGGVSYEQYFGPGTRLTVT.

This clonotype was recorded at least ten times. The chain links TRBV4-2 to TRBJ2-7; 9 bases fit TRBD2. Germline CDR1 is LGHNA and CDR2 is YNFKEQ. V shed 0 bases and J 2 bases; nucleotides not matched to a gene: 8. The CDR3 sequence is 17 residues long. CDR3 nucleotides: TGTGCCAGCAGCCAAGATTACGGGACTAGCCGAGCCTACGAGCAGTACTTC. Translation: CASSQDYGTSRAYEQYF.

This clonotype occurred many times. The rearrangement links TRBV19 to TRBJ1-6, with a possible D match to TRBD1 (5 bases). The CDR3 spans 13 residues. Germline V gene lookup returns CDR1 LNHDA and CDR2 SQIVND (reference sequence). V was cut by 8 bases and J by 7 bases, with 12 bases left in between. CDR3 sequence (DNA): TGTGCCAGTTGGGCAGGGTACAATTCACCCCTCCACTTT. The encoded protein is CASWAGYNSPLHF.

This clonotype was seen a few times. Here the CDR3 reads CASSLGATGGYEQYF. DNA of the CDR3: TGTGCCAGCAGCTTAGGAGCCACAGGAGGTTACGAGCAGTACTTC. This chain uses TRBV7-9 with TRBJ2-7; the D gene could be TRBD1 or TRBD2 (5 bases each). The CDR3 sequence is 15 residues long. With 1 base removed from V and 4 bases from J, the gap between germline ends came to 14 bases. Germline CDR1 is SEHNR and CDR2 is FQNEAQ (reference sequence).

About this clonotype itself: A much larger clone lies one base from this, so it may be a read error. This chain uses TRBV11-3 with TRBJ2-2; D not resolved. The CDR3 has 15 residues. Germline CDR1 SGHNT, CDR2 YENEEA. The CDR3 reads CASSLKAVNTRELFF. DNA for the CDR3: TGTGCCAGCAGCTTAAAGGCGGTAAACACCAGGGAGCTGTTTTTT.

This clonotype ranks as large (0.1 to 1%). The chain is built from TRBV2 and TRBJ2-1; the match to TRBD1 covers 7 bases. Germline V CDR1 and CDR2: SNHLY, FYNNEI. The trim removed 3 bases at V and 8 bases at J, leaving 1 base unmatched. The CDR3 is 12 amino acids. The CDR3 bases are TGTGCCAGCAGTGATGGACAGGATGAGCAGTTCTTC. This sequence encodes CASSDGQDEQFF.

V gene TRBV9 combines with J gene TRBJ1-4; 8 nucleotides agree with TRBD1. J gave up 7 bases and V 4 bases, and 9 bases lay outside the gene matches. Germline V gives CDR1 SGDLS, CDR2 YYNGEE. CDR3 length: 15 residues. Here the CDR3 DNA reads TGTGCCAGCAGCCCCTCTCCCGGGACAGGTGAAAAACTGTTTTTT. Translated, it gives CASSPSPGTGEKLFF.

To note about this clonotype: A much more abundant neighbour one base away suggests this may be a read error. The CDR3 DNA reads TGTGCCAGCAGTTTATGGGTCTCGAGCCAAAGGGGCTACACCTTC. Encoded protein: CASSLWVSSQRGYTF. This rearrangement joins TRBV28 to TRBJ1-2; D is uncertain. Germline loops: CDR1 MDHEN, CDR2 SYDVKM. V lost 0 bases and J lost 8, with 16 bases in between. There are 15 residues in the CDR3.

In this sample, this clonotype turned up many times. The chain links TRBV6-1 to TRBJ1-6; D is perhaps TRBD1 (5 bases). Germline V gives CDR1 MNHNS, CDR2 SASEGT. Trimming pared 6 bases from V and 6 bases from J, leaving 12 bases between. The CDR3 length is 14 residues. CDR3 protein: CASSQTGGNSPLHF. CDR3 bases: TGTGCCAGCAGCCAGACCGGGGGTAATTCACCCCTCCACTTT.

Concerning this clonotype itself: Given a much more abundant clone one base away, this may be a read error. The chain carries TRBV2 and TRBJ2-7; TRBD2 matches at 7 bases. V was clipped by 7 bases and J by 5 bases; unmatched bases: 8. The CDR3 extends over 13 amino acids. The germline V gene encodes CDR1 SNHLY and CDR2 FYNNEI. Here the CDR3 reads CASTSSGPHEQYF. The CDR3 DNA reads TGTGCCAGCACGTCTAGCGGACCCCACGAGCAGTACTTC. Full variable domain (outside the CDR3, taken from reference TRBV2 and TRBJ2-7): EPEVTQTPSHQVTQMGQEVILRCVPISNHLYFYWYRQILGQKVEFLVSFYNNEISEKSEIFDDQFSVERPDGSNFTLKIRSTKLEDSAMYFCASTSSGPHEQYFGPGTRLTVT.

In nucleotides, the CDR3 is TGCGCCAGCAGTGATGGGGGCAATACTAATTCACCCCTCCACTTT. Translation gives CASSDGGNTNSPLHF. The chain is built from TRBV10-2 and TRBJ1-6, with a weak D call TRBD1 (6 bases). V was pared by 3 bases and J by 6 bases, with 12 bases between. The CDR3 extends over 15 amino acids. Germline V gene sequence: CDR1 WSHSY, CDR2 SAAADI.

This clonotype came up many times. V is TRBV6-1 and J is TRBJ2-1; D is perhaps TRBD2 (6 bases). The CDR3 extends over 16 amino acids. Germline CDR1 is MNHNS and CDR2 is SASEGT. V was shortened by 3 bases and J by 1 base, with 13 bases between the two germline ends. The CDR3: CASSDALGTSYNEQFF. CDR3 coding DNA: TGTGCCAGCAGTGACGCGCTAGGGACTTCCTACAATGAGCAGTTCTTC.

By sample share, this clonotype is medium-sized. The rearrangement links TRBV28 to TRBJ2-7; the match to TRBD2 covers 8 bases. With 5 bases clipped from V and 6 bases from J, the junction kept 3 bases outside the gene matches. Germline V gene lookup returns CDR1 MDHEN and CDR2 SYDVKM. The CDR3 contains 12 residues. CDR3 DNA: TGTGCCAGCAGTGGAGCGGGAGTCGAGCAGTACTTC. Protein product: CASSGAGVEQYF.

In the case of this clonotype: A much larger clonotype is one base distant, so this may be a read error. V is TRBV6-4 and J is TRBJ1-2; 11 nucleotides line up with TRBD1. The CDR3 totals 16 residues. Germline V gene data show CDR1 as MRHNA and CDR2 as SNTAGT. After removal of 6 bases from V and 3 bases from J, the junction contained 9 bases not matched to a gene. CDR3 residues: CASSLLWTGGYYGYTF. The CDR3 DNA is TGTGCCAGCAGCCTCCTTTGGACAGGGGGCTACTATGGCTACACCTTC.

The J gene is TRBJ2-1, the V gene TRBV24-1; D not resolved. This CDR3 has 13 residues. Germline CDR1 reads KGHDR; CDR2 reads SFDVKD. Trimming removed 9 bases at V and 5 bases at J, with 13 bases between. CDR3 sequence reads: CATALGMNNEQFF. The DNA of the CDR3 is TGTGCCACCGCCTTGGGGATGAACAATGAGCAGTTCTTC.

This clonotype came up once. With a much larger clone just one base away, this may be a read error. The chain couples TRBV5-1 to TRBJ1-5, with a weak D call TRBD1 (5 bases). This CDR3 is built from 15 residues. Germline assignment: CDR1 SGHRS and CDR2 YFSETQ. V was pared by 3 bases and J by 5 bases, with 15 bases between. The CDR3 sequence: CASSWTAQDYQPQHF. CDR3 in DNA: TGCGCCAGCAGCTGGACGGCACAGGATTATCAGCCCCAGCATTTT.

This clonotype appeared many times. This chain's CDR3 is CSVSDSDTDTQYF. CDR3 nucleotide sequence: TGCAGCGTGTCGGATAGCGACACAGATACGCAGTATTTT. The rearrangement links TRBV29-1 to TRBJ2-3, with a possible D match to TRBD2 (5 bases). CDR3 length: 13 amino acids. Trimming cost V 6 bases and J 2 bases, with 12 bases left between them. Germline V gene sequence: CDR1 SQVTM, CDR2 ANQGSEA.